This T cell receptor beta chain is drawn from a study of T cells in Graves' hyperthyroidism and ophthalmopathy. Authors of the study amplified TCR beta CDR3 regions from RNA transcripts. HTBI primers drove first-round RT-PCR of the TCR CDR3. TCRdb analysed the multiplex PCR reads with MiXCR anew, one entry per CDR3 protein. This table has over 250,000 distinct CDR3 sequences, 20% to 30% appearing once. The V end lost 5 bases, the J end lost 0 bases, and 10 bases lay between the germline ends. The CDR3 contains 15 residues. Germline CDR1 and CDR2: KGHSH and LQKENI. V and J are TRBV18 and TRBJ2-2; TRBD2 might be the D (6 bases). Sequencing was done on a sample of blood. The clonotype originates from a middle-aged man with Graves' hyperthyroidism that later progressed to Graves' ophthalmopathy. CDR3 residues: CASSAGTANTGELFF. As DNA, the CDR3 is TGTGCCAGCTCAGCGGGAACCGCGAACACCGGGGAGCTGTTTTTT.